What follows are 19 T cell receptor beta chains derived from one specimen sequenced in a study of control samples from healthy donors and cancer patients. Assay: immunoSEQ multiplex PCR; the TCRdb copy retains only in-frame clones and omits some. The sample gives approximately 150,000 clones, 90% to 95% of which show up once; 5% to 7% is in the top ten. Input material: blood. These receptors were obtained from a man aged 18 to 30 in good health.

The chain employs TRBV7-9 and TRBJ2-3, with 8 nucleotides matching TRBD1. The germline CDR1 and CDR2 sequences are SEHNR and FQNEAQ (reference sequence). The CDR3 is 16 residues long. V trimming: 5 bases; J trimming: 4 bases; junction bases outside the gene matches: 11. CDR3 residues: CASSTTDRVRADTQYF. In DNA, the CDR3 is TGTGCCAGCAGCACAACGGACAGGGTCCGGGCAGATACGCAGTATTTT.

This rearrangement joins TRBV7-9 to TRBJ2-7; 8 bases match TRBD1. Germline lookup yields CDR1 SEHNR and CDR2 FQNEAQ (reference sequence). CDR3 length equals 16 residues. The J segment lost 3 bases and the V segment lost 0 bases, leaving 7 bases of the junction unmatched. The CDR3 reads CASSLAAGGSGYEQYF. The CDR3 coding sequence is TGTGCCAGCAGCTTAGCTGCAGGGGGCAGCGGCTACGAGCAGTACTTC.

This chain connects TRBV5-1 to TRBJ2-1; D is uncertain. This CDR3 is built from 15 residues. CDR1 is SGHRS and CDR2 is YFSETQ in the germline V gene. Trimming took off 7 bases at V and 3 bases at J, with 17 bases between the two ends. In DNA form, the CDR3 reads TGCGCCAGCTCCCCGACCCCCCAGCTCTACAATGAGCAGTTCTTC. It encodes CASSPTPQLYNEQFF.

The chain couples TRBV4-3 to TRBJ1-2; weak D call: TRBD1 (5 bases). Deletions cut 5 bases from V and 4 bases from J, with 17 bases between. Germline CDR1 LGHNA, CDR2 YSLEER. This CDR3 is built from 15 residues. This chain's CDR3 is CASSEVSQGSYGYTF. The DNA of the CDR3 is TGCGCCAGCAGCGAAGTGAGCCAGGGCTCCTATGGCTACACCTTC.

This chain uses TRBV6-1 with TRBJ1-3; D is unclear. The V and J ends lost 11 bases and 4 bases respectively, with 15 bases between them. CDR1 is MNHNS and CDR2 is SASEGT in the germline V gene. CDR3 length: 13 residues. As DNA, the CDR3 is TGTGCCGGCCAAAGAGGGCGCGGAAACACCATATATTTT. Its protein product is CAGQRGRGNTIYF.

This clone was recorded once. The V and J genes are TRBV5-1 and TRBJ2-2, with D possibly called TRBD1 or TRBD2 (5 bases each). V was shortened by 9 bases and J by 5 bases, with 17 bases between the two germline ends. Germline loops: CDR1 SGHRS, CDR2 YFSETQ. This CDR3 region has 14 residues. CDR3 sequence reads: CATHFGTTTGELFF. CDR3 in DNA: TGCGCCACCCACTTTGGGACGACGACCGGGGAGCTGTTTTTT.

V and J are TRBV7-9 and TRBJ2-7; D is ambiguous. V lost 5 bases, J lost 0 bases, and 14 bases lay in between. Germline V gene lookup returns CDR1 SEHNR and CDR2 FQNEAQ (reference sequence). CDR3 size: 15 residues. The CDR3 region is CASSPSLQGSYEQYF. CDR3 bases: TGTGCCAGCAGCCCGTCCCTCCAAGGCTCCTACGAGCAGTACTTC.

This clone was seen only a few times. The rearrangement uses TRBV30 and TRBJ2-6, with D possibly being TRBD2 (5 bases). Germline lookup yields CDR1 GTSNPN and CDR2 SVGIG (reference sequence). Trimming took off 5 bases at V and 2 bases at J, with 7 bases between the two ends. This CDR3 region has 13 residues. The DNA for the CDR3 is TGTGCCTGGGAGGAGGCTGGGGCCAACGTCCTGACTTTC. Amino acid sequence: CAWEEAGANVLTF. Drawing the rest from reference TRBV30 and TRBJ2-6, the complete variable domain is SQTIHQWPATLVQPVGSPLSLECTVEGTSNPNLYWYRQAAGRGLQLLFYSVGIGQISSEVPQNLSASRPQDRQFILSSKKLLLSDSGFYLCAWEEAGANVLTFGAGSRLTVL.

This clone appeared once. CDR3 DNA: TGTGCCAGCAGCTTAGCAGACTTCCCCCAAGAGACCCAGTACTTC. Its translation is CASSLADFPQETQYF. This chain uses TRBV7-8 with TRBJ2-5; D is undetermined. CDR1 and CDR2 (germline): SGHVS, FQNEAQ. Trimming cost V 0 bases and J 1 base, with 9 bases left between them. The CDR3 consists of 15 residues.

The chain combines TRBV9 with TRBJ2-6; D not certain. Deletions cut 3 bases from V and 3 bases from J, with 7 bases between. The germline gives CDR1 SGDLS, CDR2 YYNGEE. The CDR3 length is 14 residues. The CDR3, as DNA: TGTGCCAGCAGCGCAGGAATTGGGGCCAACGTCCTGACTTTC. As protein: CASSAGIGANVLTF.

The chain is built from TRBV14 and TRBJ2-1, with a possible D match to TRBD2 (6 bases). The CDR3 sequence is 14 residues long. From germline, CDR1 is SGHDN and CDR2 FVKESK. The V gene lost 4 bases and the J gene lost 4 bases, with 11 bases spanning the gap. CDR3: CASSLLREYNEQFF. The CDR3 bases are TGTGCCAGCAGCCTACTCCGGGAGTACAATGAGCAGTTCTTC.

The chain joins TRBV6-2 or TRBV6-3 to TRBJ2-3, with 8 positions matching TRBD2. The junction had 7 bases not matched to a gene; V was cut back by 5 bases and J by 3 bases. Germline CDR1 and CDR2: MNHEY and SVGEGT. This CDR3 is built from 15 residues. The CDR3 here is CASSDGGGRTDTQYF. In nucleotides, the CDR3 is TGTGCCAGCAGTGATGGCGGGGGGAGGACAGATACGCAGTATTTT.

V usage is TRBV7-2 and J usage is TRBJ1-6; possible D gene TRBD1, 6 bases. Trimming shortened V by 2 bases and J by 5 bases, and 13 bases separated the two germline ends. Per the germline V gene, CDR1 is SGHTA and CDR2 is FQGNSA. CDR3 size: 16 residues. The CDR3 protein is CASSLRSAGDNSPLHF. The CDR3, as DNA: TGTGCCAGCAGCTTACGATCGGCAGGGGATAATTCACCCCTCCACTTT.

This chain joins TRBV30 and TRBJ2-7; D might be TRBD2 (6 bases). Germline CDR1 reads GTSNPN; CDR2 reads SVGIG (reference sequence). The CDR3 is 13 amino acids. Trimming took off 3 bases at V and 6 bases at J, with 15 bases between the two ends. CDR3 amino acids: CAWSDLAGSEQYF. CDR3 nucleotide sequence: TGTGCCTGGAGCGACCTCGCGGGGAGCGAGCAGTACTTC.

The V and J genes are TRBV5-1 and TRBJ2-3, with TRBD2 matching 11 bases. The junction had 12 bases not matched to a gene; V was cut back by 8 bases and J by 4 bases. This CDR3 is built from 16 residues. CDR1 and CDR2 from the germline V gene are SGHRS and YFSETQ. Here the CDR3 DNA reads TGCGCCAGTAAACGTGACCTAGCGGGAGGAGCAGATACGCAGTATTTT. As protein: CASKRDLAGGADTQYF.

The sample holds one count of this clone. The J gene is TRBJ1-3, the V gene TRBV10-3, with D perhaps TRBD1 (5 bases). The CDR3 has 12 residues. Germline loops: CDR1 ENHRY, CDR2 SYGVKD. The ends were cut back, 6 bases at V and 4 bases at J, with 7 bases in the middle. The CDR3 nucleotides read TGTGCCATCAGGACAGCCGGAAACACCATATATTTT. It yields the protein CAIRTAGNTIYF.

The J gene is TRBJ2-7, the V gene TRBV4-1, with 11 positions matching TRBD2. The CDR3 loop spans 14 amino acids. Trimming at V came to 4 bases and at J to 3 bases, leaving 2 bases not matched to a gene. CDR1 and CDR2 (germline): MGHRA, YSYEKL. The CDR3 sequence: CASSPGTSGYEQYF. Written as DNA, the CDR3 is TGCGCCAGCAGCCCCGGGACTAGCGGCTACGAGCAGTACTTC.

This chain joins TRBV3-1 (or the pseudogene TRBV3-2) and TRBJ2-6, with unresolved D. The CDR3 loop spans 14 amino acids. Germline V gives CDR1 LGHDT, CDR2 YNNKEL (reference sequence). Trimming shortened V by 4 bases and J by 4 bases, and 8 bases separated the two germline ends. CDR3: CASSRISGANVLTF. CDR3 nucleotide sequence: TGTGCCAGCAGCCGTATTTCCGGGGCCAACGTCCTGACTTTC.

J is TRBJ1-4 and V is TRBV7-9; no firm D call. The V end lost 1 base, the J end lost 7 bases, and 10 bases lay between the germline ends. Germline V lookup: CDR1 SEHNR, CDR2 FQNEAQ (reference sequence). The CDR3 consists of 14 residues. The CDR3 DNA is TGTGCCAGCAGCTTAGGGGTGGAAGGTGAAAAACTGTTTTTT. It is translated as CASSLGVEGEKLFF. Full variable domain (rest looked up from reference TRBV7-9 and TRBJ1-4): DTGVSQNPRHKITKRGQNVTFRCDPISEHNRLYWYRQTLGQGPEFLTYFQNEAQLEKSRLLSDRFSAERPKGSFSTLEIQRTEQGDSAMYLCASSLGVEGEKLFFGSGTQLSVL.